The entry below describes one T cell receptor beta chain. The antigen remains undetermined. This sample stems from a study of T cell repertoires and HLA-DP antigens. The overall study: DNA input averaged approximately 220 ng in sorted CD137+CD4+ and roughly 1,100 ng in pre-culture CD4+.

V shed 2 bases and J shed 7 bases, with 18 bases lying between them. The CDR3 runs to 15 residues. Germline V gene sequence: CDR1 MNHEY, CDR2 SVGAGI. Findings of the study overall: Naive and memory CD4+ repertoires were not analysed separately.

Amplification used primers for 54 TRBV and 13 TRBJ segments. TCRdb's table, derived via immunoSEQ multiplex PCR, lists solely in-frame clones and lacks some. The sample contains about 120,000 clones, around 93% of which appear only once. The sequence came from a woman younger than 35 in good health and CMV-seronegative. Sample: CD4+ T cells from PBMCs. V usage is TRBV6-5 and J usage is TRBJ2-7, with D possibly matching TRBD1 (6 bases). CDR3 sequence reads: CASSYTGDTASEQYV. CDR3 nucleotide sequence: TGTGCCAGCAGTTACACCGGGGACACGGCCTCGGAGCAGTACGTC.